What follows are 17 T cell receptor beta chains derived from one specimen sequenced in a study of human T cells and chemical hapten exposure. Stated time point: pre-sensitization, week 0. The treatment is: therapeutic diphenylcyclopropenone sensitization with weekly scalp DPC. TCRdb redid the calling of the RACE reads with MiXCR, one entry per CDR3 protein. Of tens of thousands of distinct CDR3 sequences in the sample, roughly a tenth are singletons; the top ten hold around 10%. The sample here was whole blood, taken in connection with sensitization to the hapten diphenylcyclopropenone (DPC). Every receptor here comes from a man aged 35-49 years with alopecia areata. Some clones in this sample may be carry-over from other donors' samples.

The chain uses TRBV12-3 or TRBV12-4 and TRBJ2-1, with a tentative D call TRBD1 (5 bases). V dropped 4 bases and J dropped 6 bases, with 13 bases sitting between them. This CDR3 is built from 14 residues. In nucleotides, the CDR3 is TGTGCCAGCAGTTCCAACCAGGGAAGCAATGAGCAGTTCTTC. It translates to CASSSNQGSNEQFF.

This clonotype was counted ten times or more. The genes are TRBV7-2 and TRBJ2-3; 14 bases agree with TRBD2. CDR1 is SGHTA, CDR2 FQGNSA, per germline. The V gene end was trimmed by 3 bases and the J gene end by 11 bases; junction bases not matched to a gene: 1. The length of the CDR3 is 13 residues. The CDR3 region is CASSLGLAGVQYF. DNA for the CDR3: TGTGCCAGCAGCTTGGGACTAGCGGGAGTGCAGTATTTT.

This clonotype was counted between two and nine times. This chain links TRBV20-1 with TRBJ1-1, with D possibly matching TRBD1 (6 bases). Germline CDR1 and CDR2: DFQATT and SNEGSKA (reference sequence). The ends were cut back, 5 bases at V and 11 bases at J, with 18 bases in the middle. The CDR3 is 12 residues long. CDR3 nucleotide sequence: TGCAGTGCTGACACAGGGAGCCTCTACGCTTTCTTT. This sequence encodes CSADTGSLYAFF.

At least ten counts were recorded for this clonotype. The chain has TRBV12-3 or TRBV12-4 and TRBJ2-1; either TRBD1 or TRBD2 may fit D (6 bases each). Trimming shortened V by 6 bases and J by 7 bases, and 16 bases separated the two germline ends. There are 14 residues in the CDR3. In nucleotides, the CDR3 is TGTGCCAGCAGGGGGGGCAGGGAAGGGAATGAGCAGTTCTTC. It yields the protein CASRGGREGNEQFF.

This chain joins TRBV12-3 or TRBV12-4 and TRBJ2-3, with 8 bases fitting TRBD2. The CDR3 has 16 amino acids. With 7 bases clipped from V and 4 bases from J, the junction kept 13 bases outside the gene matches. CDR3 DNA sequence: TGTGCCAGCACCCGGTCGGCTAGCGGGCTGGCAGATACGCAGTATTTT. This gives the protein CASTRSASGLADTQYF.

This clonotype came up many times. The chain employs TRBV5-8 and TRBJ1-5; D unresolved. The germline V and J ends were trimmed by 0 bases and 0 bases, with 7 bases remaining between them. Germline V gene data show CDR1 as SGHTS and CDR2 as YDEGEE. The CDR3 is made up of 15 amino acids. The CDR3: CASSLGQISNQPQHF. CDR3 DNA: TGTGCCAGCAGCTTGGGGCAGATTAGCAATCAGCCCCAGCATTTT.

This clonotype was seen a few times. This chain joins TRBV7-2 and TRBJ2-1; D uncertain. V was shortened by 5 bases and J by 4 bases, with 18 bases between the two germline ends. Germline CDR1 and CDR2: SGHTA and FQGNSA. This CDR3 is built from 16 residues. DNA of the CDR3: TGTGCCAGCAGCCCCCGAGGCCGGGCGAAGTACAATGAGCAGTTCTTC. Protein: CASSPRGRAKYNEQFF.

This clonotype was seen a few times. This chain joins TRBV28 and TRBJ1-2; 11 bases line up with TRBD1. The V gene's germline CDR1 is MDHEN and CDR2 SYDVKM. With V trimmed by 5 bases and J by 4 bases, 3 bases remained unmatched. The CDR3 runs 14 residues. This CDR3 is CASSPGTGGYGYTF. The CDR3 region has the DNA TGTGCCAGCAGTCCAGGGACAGGGGGCTATGGCTACACCTTC.

In its sample, this clonotype was seen many times. The rearrangement uses TRBV14 and TRBJ1-6; D might be TRBD1 (6 bases). This CDR3 region has 15 residues. Between the trimmed V and J ends, which lost 1 base and 8 bases, there was a span of 12 bases. Germline CDR1 reads SGHDN; CDR2 reads FVKESK. The CDR3, as DNA: TGTGCCAGCAGCCAAGCAGGGGCTATGTATTCACCCCTCCACTTT. This codes for CASSQAGAMYSPLHF.

This clonotype was seen at least ten times. This chain links TRBV5-1 with TRBJ2-3; 12 bases are shared with TRBD2. With V trimmed by 4 bases and J by 0 bases, 6 bases remained unmatched. Per the germline V gene, CDR1 is SGHRS and CDR2 is YFSETQ. This CDR3 comprises 17 residues. DNA for the CDR3: TGCGCCAGCAGCCCTGGGACTAGCGGGTCTAGCACAGATACGCAGTATTTT. It yields the protein CASSPGTSGSSTDTQYF.

This clonotype occurred many times. The chain joins TRBV13 to TRBJ1-6; 7 positions match TRBD1. Trimming took 0 bases from V and 3 from J; bases not matched to a gene: 8. CDR1 and CDR2 (germline): PRHDT, FYEKMQ (reference sequence). The length of the CDR3 is 18 residues. CDR3 sequence (DNA): TGTGCCAGCAGCTTAGGAGGTGTTCCAGGGGGCTATAATTCACCCCTCCACTTT. Translated: CASSLGGVPGGYNSPLHF. Looking up the rest from reference TRBV13 and TRBJ1-6 gives the full variable domain: AAGVIQSPRHLIKEKRETATLKCYPIPRHDTVYWYQQGPGQDPQFLISFYEKMQSDKGSIPDRFSAQQFSDYHSELNMSSLELGDSALYFCASSLGGVPGGYNSPLHFGNGTRLTVT.

The chain is built from TRBV11-1 and TRBJ2-6; the D is unclear. Trimming pared 3 bases from V and 2 bases from J, leaving 8 bases between. In germline, CDR1 is SGHAT, CDR2 FQDESV (reference sequence). This CDR3 is 15 amino acids long. Here the CDR3 reads CASSLWATGANVLTF. In nucleotides, the CDR3 is TGTGCCAGCAGCTTGTGGGCGACTGGGGCCAACGTCCTGACTTTC.

This clonotype has at least ten counts. The CDR3 DNA is TGCAGTGCTAGAGAGCTAGGTGGGACAGGGTCCTACGAGCAGTACTTC. Its translation: CSARELGGTGSYEQYF. The chain combines TRBV20-1 with TRBJ2-7; 9 positions agree with TRBD1. Germline assignment: CDR1 DFQATT and CDR2 SNEGSKA (reference sequence). There are 16 residues in the CDR3. V gave up 0 bases and J gave up 1 base; unmatched junction bases: 7.

This clonotype showed up just a few times. This chain uses TRBV29-1 with TRBJ2-1, with 8 positions matching TRBD2. CDR3 length: 13 residues. The germline V gene encodes CDR1 SQVTM and CDR2 ANQGSEA. V was pared by 5 bases and J by 8 bases, with 8 bases of the junction left unmatched. The CDR3 spells CSVRSGGVYEQFF. CDR3 DNA: TGCAGCGTTCGAAGCGGGGGAGTTTATGAGCAGTTCTTC.

Ten or more counts support this clonotype. This chain uses TRBV24-1 with TRBJ2-1; no firm D call. V was cut by 1 base and J by 7 bases, with 16 bases left in between. This CDR3 spans 16 amino acids. Germline V gene data show CDR1 as KGHDR and CDR2 as SFDVKD. For the CDR3, the DNA is TGTGCCACCAGTGATTTTGGCCTAAACCTTAGAAATGAGCAGTTCTTC. Translating gives CATSDFGLNLRNEQFF.

This clonotype was observed a few times. V is TRBV3-1 and J is TRBJ1-1; D gene uncertain. V was trimmed by 0 bases and J by 9 bases, leaving 11 bases between them. The CDR3 is 13 amino acids. CDR1 and CDR2 from the germline V gene are LGHDT and YNNKEL (reference sequence). This chain's CDR3 is CASSQDLREKAFF. DNA for the CDR3: TGTGCCAGCAGCCAAGATTTGAGGGAAAAAGCTTTCTTT.

This chain uses TRBV28 with TRBJ2-3; D may be TRBD2 (5 bases). Deletions cut 2 bases from V and 1 base from J, with 7 bases between. The CDR3 sequence is 14 residues long. CDR1 and CDR2 from the germline V gene are MDHEN and SYDVKM. The CDR3 region has the DNA TGTGCCAGCAGTTTACCAGCGGGCACAGATACGCAGTATTTT. Protein sequence: CASSLPAGTDTQYF.